The T cell receptor (beta chain) under discussion was sequenced for a study of CXCR3-negative and CXCR3-positive naive CD8 T cells. Overall study findings and caveats: With CXCR3 expression partially decreased after cryopreservation, most assays relied on fresh PBMCs.

Comments on this clonotype: Its antigen remains unknown.

TRB cDNA libraries were made by UMI-labeled 5' RACE. TCRdb reprocessed the 5' RACE reads, keeping one entry per CDR3 protein, no DNA. Recorded for this sample: 40,000 to 45,000 distinct CDR3 sequences. The CDR3 length is 12 residues. Looked up from germline, CDR1 is LNHNV and CDR2 is YYDKDF (reference sequence). Triplicate sorts of 290,000 or so cells per CD8+ subset. The V and J genes are TRBV15 and TRBJ1-2. This clonotype originated in a human donor in good health. Some clones in this sample may be carry-over from other donors' samples. The sequenced sample consisted of naive CXCR3- CD8+ T cells from blood. Regarding subset: CD45RO-CCR7+CD27+CD95- naive CD8+ T cells lacking CXCR3 (TNR3-). The CDR3: CATSRDSYGYTF.